Below, 25 T cell receptor beta chains from the same sample are listed, as sequenced in a study of regulatory T cells in long-lasting Graves disease. Building of the TCR beta libraries involved iRepertoire HTBI primers and Arm-PCR of CDR3 regions. TCRdb ran MiXCR on the multiplex PCR reads and lists one entry per CDR3 protein. The table includes about 200,000 distinct CDR3 sequences, around 19% detected once. Time point meaning: newly diagnosed GD, antithyroid drugs for less than 3 months. PBMCs were the source of the RNA used for TCR sequencing. The sequencing used peripheral blood mononuclear cells (PBMCs), collected at new diagnosis, from a patient treated with antithyroid drugs. The receptors derive from a female donor with Graves disease.

This clonotype has a count of ten or more. The chain is built from TRBV29-1 and TRBJ1-2, with D maybe TRBD1 (6 bases). CDR3 length equals 11 residues. CDR1 is SQVTM and CDR2 is ANQGSEA in the germline V gene. Deletions cut 7 bases from V and 6 bases from J, with 12 bases between. DNA for the CDR3: TGCAGCGGGGGGACACAGGATGGCTACACCTTC. Translation: CSGGTQDGYTF.

This clonotype has a count of ten or more. V is TRBV20-1 and J is TRBJ2-5; 9 nucleotides line up with TRBD1. The CDR3 contains 14 residues. Losses at the gene ends were 3 bases for V and 5 bases for J; bases not matched to a gene: 7. CDR1 and CDR2 from the germline V gene are DFQATT and SNEGSKA (reference sequence). CDR3 in amino acids: CSARIGQGWETQYF. In DNA, the CDR3 is TGCAGTGCTAGGATCGGACAGGGGTGGGAGACCCAGTACTTC.

This clonotype was observed at least ten times. This sequence joins TRBV7-3 and TRBJ2-1, with 9 bases aligning to TRBD1. Trimming took 4 bases from V and 8 from J; bases not matched to a gene: 3. The CDR3 is made up of 13 amino acids. Germline V gives CDR1 SGHTA, CDR2 FQGTGA. The CDR3 reads CASSSTGGDEQFF. The DNA for the CDR3 is TGTGCCAGCAGCTCGACAGGGGGGGATGAGCAGTTCTTC.

This clonotype was counted ten times or more. The chain combines TRBV7-8 with TRBJ1-6; D is ambiguous. Germline values: CDR1 SGHVS, CDR2 FQNEAQ. The length of the CDR3 is 15 residues. Trimming removed 5 bases from V and 0 bases from J, with 8 bases in between. CDR3 coding DNA: TGTGCCAGCAGCCCCGGAGCCTCCTATAATTCACCCCTCCACTTT. It is translated as CASSPGASYNSPLHF.

V usage is TRBV28 and J usage is TRBJ2-4; tentative D call: TRBD1 (6 bases). Germline values: CDR1 MDHEN, CDR2 SYDVKM. Between the trimmed V and J ends, which lost 0 bases and 0 bases, there was a span of 15 bases. The CDR3 spans 18 residues. This CDR3 reads CASSLWLKGVAAKNIQYF. The CDR3 region has the DNA TGTGCCAGCAGTTTATGGTTAAAGGGGGTGGCAGCCAAAAACATTCAGTACTTC.

This clonotype has only a few counts. One end of the junction varies from germline; a read error may be responsible. The J gene is TRBJ2-1, the V gene TRBV6-1, with D possibly being TRBD1 (5 bases). Germline V lookup: CDR1 MNHNS, CDR2 SASEGT. The CDR3 consists of 15 residues. The CDR3 DNA reads TGTGCCAGCACAAACACTGGGGCGTCCTACAATGGGCAGTTCTTC. Encoded protein: CASTNTGASYNGQFF.

A note on this clonotype: This is likely an artifact of a read error, given a far larger clone one base away. This sequence joins TRBV7-9 and TRBJ2-7; possible D gene TRBD1, 5 bases. Germline CDR1 and CDR2: SEHNR and FQNEAQ (reference sequence). This CDR3 is built from 12 residues. The V and J ends lost 7 bases and 1 base respectively, with 8 bases between them. CDR3 bases: TGTGCCAGCACAGACAGTTCCTACGAGCAGTACTTC. This sequence encodes CASTDSSYEQYF.

This clonotype was seen repeatedly, ten times or more. The genes are TRBV3-1 and TRBJ2-3; D is unresolved. The ends were cut back, 2 bases at V and 8 bases at J, with 8 bases in the middle. The CDR3 is made up of 12 amino acids. Looked up from germline, CDR1 is LGHDT and CDR2 is YNNKEL (reference sequence). CDR3 coding DNA: TGTGCCAGCAGCCAATCGTCCGGTACGCAGTATTTT. Its translation: CASSQSSGTQYF.

This clonotype was counted at least ten times. The V gene is TRBV5-5, the J gene TRBJ2-3; TRBD1 agrees at 8 bases. Germline V lookup: CDR1 SGHKS, CDR2 YYEKEE (reference sequence). Unmatched junction bases numbered 3, after V lost 0 bases and J lost 3 bases. This CDR3 comprises 15 residues. The CDR3 region is CASSLEQGETDTQYF. The DNA of the CDR3 is TGTGCCAGCAGCTTGGAACAGGGGGAAACAGATACGCAGTATTTT.

In this sample, this clonotype turned up many times. The chain joins TRBV5-1 to TRBJ1-2; tentative D call: TRBD1 (5 bases). The CDR3 is made up of 14 amino acids. Looked up from germline, CDR1 is SGHRS and CDR2 is YFSETQ. Trimming cost V 2 bases and J 0 bases, with 8 bases left between them. As DNA, the CDR3 is TGCGCCAGCAGCTTAAGCAGGGCTAACTATGGCTACACCTTC. Protein sequence: CASSLSRANYGYTF.

This clonotype was counted many times. V gene TRBV27 combines with J gene TRBJ1-5, with D uncertain. The CDR3 totals 14 residues. V lost 6 bases and J lost 5, with 14 bases in between. CDR1 is MNHEY and CDR2 is SMNVEV in the germline V gene (reference sequence). CDR3 loop: CASREDGRDQPQHF. CDR3 DNA: TGTGCCAGCAGAGAGGACGGTCGGGATCAGCCCCAGCATTTT.

This clonotype was counted ten times or more. V is TRBV3-1 and J is TRBJ1-4; TRBD1 might be the D (6 bases). Germline CDR1 LGHDT, CDR2 YNNKEL (reference sequence). This CDR3 comprises 14 residues. Trimming removed 4 bases from V and 8 bases from J, with 14 bases in between. The CDR3 region is CASSPRQDTEKLFF. The CDR3 DNA reads TGTGCCAGCAGCCCCCGACAGGATACGGAAAAACTGTTTTTT.

V is TRBV29-1 and J is TRBJ2-2; 7 bases line up with TRBD2. Per germline, CDR1 SQVTM and CDR2 ANQGSEA. With V trimmed by 6 bases and J by 6 bases, 1 base remained unmatched. CDR3 length: 11 amino acids. The CDR3 DNA reads TGCAGCGTGGGGAGGGCCGGGGAGCTGTTTTTT. Translation gives CSVGRAGELFF.

This clonotype came up many times. The V gene is TRBV7-2, the J gene TRBJ2-5; TRBD2 matches at 10 bases. The CDR3 has 14 residues. Germline loops: CDR1 SGHTA, CDR2 FQGNSA. With V trimmed by 5 bases and J by 5 bases, 5 bases remained unmatched. DNA of the CDR3: TGTGCCAGCAGCAAGCTAGCGGGAGTTGAGACCCAGTACTTC. This translates into CASSKLAGVETQYF.

This clonotype came up many times. J is TRBJ2-7 and V is TRBV7-3, with TRBD2 identical over 7 bases. With V trimmed by 3 bases and J by 0 bases, 2 bases remained unmatched. Germline V gene data show CDR1 as SGHTA and CDR2 as FQGTGA. The CDR3 extends over 14 amino acids. The CDR3 sequence is CASSLTSSSYEQYF. The CDR3 DNA is TGTGCCAGCAGCTTGACTAGCAGCTCCTACGAGCAGTACTTC.

As to this clonotype: This sequence may be a read error, since a much larger clone differs from it by one base. V gene TRBV10-1 combines with J gene TRBJ1-1; TRBD1 matches 9 bases. Germline CDR1 WNHNN, CDR2 SYGVQD (reference sequence). This CDR3 comprises 12 residues. The CDR3 DNA reads as TGCGCCAGCGGACAGGGGACCACTGAATCTTTCTTT. Translation gives CASGQGTTESFF.

The chain is built from TRBV30 and TRBJ1-1, with unresolved D. CDR3 length equals 13 residues. CDR1 GTSNPN and CDR2 SVGIG come from the germline V gene (reference sequence). V lost 0 bases and J 3 bases, leaving 8 bases between the germline ends. CDR3 residues: CAWSVNLDTEAFF. The CDR3 DNA is TGTGCCTGGAGTGTCAATTTAGACACTGAAGCTTTCTTT.

This chain links TRBV6-2 or TRBV6-3 with TRBJ1-1; D ambiguous. Germline V gives CDR1 MNHEY, CDR2 SVGEGT. V was shortened by 6 bases and J by 6 bases, with 8 bases between the two germline ends. This CDR3 comprises 11 residues. CDR3 DNA: TGTGCCAGCAGGTGGAGAGCTGAAGCTTTCTTT. Protein sequence: CASRWRAEAFF.

There are many counts of this clonotype. The chain has TRBV19 and TRBJ2-1; 10 bases agree with TRBD2. The V gene's germline CDR1 is LNHDA and CDR2 SQIVND (reference sequence). V was clipped by 3 bases and J by 10 bases; unmatched bases: 6. The CDR3 is made up of 14 amino acids. DNA of the CDR3: TGTGCCAGTAGTATCGTAGCGGGGGGCTGGGAGCAGTTCTTC. It codes for CASSIVAGGWEQFF.

This clonotype was counted many times. This chain uses TRBV11-3 with TRBJ2-5; 9 bases are shared with TRBD2. Germline loops: CDR1 SGHNT, CDR2 YENEEA. V lost 2 bases to trimming and J lost 7 bases; unmatched junction nucleotides: 11. The CDR3 contains 16 residues. CDR3 bases: TGTGCCAGCAGCTTACCCATGGCGGGAGGGACGGGGACCCAGTACTTC. It codes for CASSLPMAGGTGTQYF.

Notes on this clonotype: This likely stems from a read error, as it lies one base from a far larger clone. The chain recombines TRBV11-2 with TRBJ2-7; TRBD1 aligns across 9 bases. The CDR3 spans 14 residues. CDR1 and CDR2 (germline): SGHAT, FQNNGV. The V gene end was trimmed by 4 bases and the J gene end by 7 bases; junction bases not matched to a gene: 8. CDR3 nucleotide sequence: TGTGCCAGCAGCTCCAGGGACAGGGACAATGAGCAGTACTTC. Protein: CASSSRDRDNEQYF.

This clonotype has just a few counts. CDR3 loop: CASSELGTSVYEQYF. DNA of the CDR3: TGTGCCAGCAGTGAATTGGGGACTAGCGTCTACGAGCAGTACTTC. The V and J genes are TRBV6-1 and TRBJ2-7; 10 nucleotides agree with TRBD2. The germline V gene encodes CDR1 MNHNS and CDR2 SASEGT. J lost 3 bases, V lost 2 bases, and 4 bases had no gene match. CDR3 length: 15 amino acids.

This clonotype was seen only a few times. Since a much larger clone is just one base distant, this may be a read error. This chain joins TRBV18 and TRBJ2-3; 10 bases align to TRBD2. The CDR3 contains 17 residues. The junction had 12 bases not matched to a gene; V was cut back by 4 bases and J by 5 bases. From germline, CDR1 is KGHSH and CDR2 LQKENI. Written as DNA, the CDR3 is TGTGCCAGCTCACGGGACGGGGGACTAGCGTCAGGAGATACGCAGTATTTT. Its translation is CASSRDGGLASGDTQYF. The full variable domain, its missing parts supplied by reference TRBV18 and TRBJ2-3, is NAGVMQNPRHLVRRRGQEARLRCSPMKGHSHVYWYRQLPEEGLKFMVYLQKENIIDESGMPKERFSAEFPKEGPSILRIQQVVRGDSAAYFCASSRDGGLASGDTQYFGPGTRLTVL.

There are many counts of this clonotype. The chain recombines TRBV28 with TRBJ1-1; D perhaps matches TRBD1 (5 bases). The CDR3 has 14 amino acids. The V end was cut by 7 bases, the J end by 0 bases, with 12 bases between. Germline CDR1 reads MDHEN; CDR2 reads SYDVKM. The CDR3 protein is CASNNRGLNTEAFF. The CDR3 DNA follows: TGTGCCAGCAATAATCGGGGACTGAACACTGAAGCTTTCTTT.

The chain uses TRBV6-9 and TRBJ2-1, with TRBD1 identical over 8 bases. The CDR3 consists of 16 residues. J gave up 1 base and V 3 bases, and 5 bases lay outside the gene matches. Germline lookup yields CDR1 MNHGY and CDR2 SVAAGI. CDR3 nucleotide sequence: TGTGCCAGCAGTTACCAACAGGGGGGATCCTACAATGAGCAGTTCTTC. This gives the protein CASSYQQGGSYNEQFF.